The rows below give T cell receptor beta chains drawn from one sample of a study of control samples from healthy donors and cancer patients. Assay: immunoSEQ multiplex PCR; the TCRdb copy retains only in-frame clones and omits some. The table includes about 94,000 clones, about nine tenths detected once. What was sequenced was blood. Receptors originate from a woman in her late teens or twenties in good health. Both conserved end residues are part of each CDR3. Fields, in order: D gene, V gene, clone size, CDR3 length, J gene, CDR3 DNA, CDR3 protein. D genes are given only for firm matches. The size field is filled for only some rows; it gives once, few, many or a size class.

NA	TRBV2	once	16	TRBJ1-2	TGTGCCAGCAGATCATTCGTCGACAGGCCGGGCTATGGCTACACCTTC	CASRSFVDRPGYGYTF
TRBD1	TRBV4-1	NA	15	TRBJ1-2	TGCGCCAGCAGCCAAAGACAGGGAGCGAACTATGGCTACACCTTC	CASSQRQGANYGYTF
TRBD1	TRBV2	NA	15	TRBJ1-1	TGTGCCAGCAGTGATACAGGGGGCGGAAAAACTGAAGCTTTCTTT	CASSDTGGGKTEAFF
NA	TRBV7-3	NA	13	TRBJ2-1	TGTGCCAGCAGCTTAATGACCACTAATGAGCAGTTCTTC	CASSLMTTNEQFF
NA	TRBV21-1	NA	15	TRBJ1-2	TGTGCCAGCAGCAAGGGGGGCAGGGGCATCGATGGCTACACCTTC	CASSKGGRGIDGYTF
NA	TRBV5-1	NA	17	TRBJ1-6	TGCGCCAGCAGCCTTTCAGGCCCTAGGGCTTATAATTCACCCCTCCACTTT	CASSLSGPRAYNSPLHF
NA	TRBV15	NA	14	TRBJ1-3	TGTGCCACCAGGGCAGGGGTATCTGGAAACACCATATATTTT	CATRAGVSGNTIYF
NA	TRBV5-1	NA	12	TRBJ2-7	TGCGCCAGCAGCTCCGGGGCCTACGAGCAGTACTTC	CASSSGAYEQYF
TRBD1	TRBV2	NA	12	TRBJ1-5	TGTGCCAGCAGTCCTACAGGGGAGCCCCAGCATTTT	CASSPTGEPQHF
TRBD1	TRBV7-8	NA	13	TRBJ2-1	TGTGCCAGCAGCTGGGGACAGTACAATGAGCAGTTCTTC	CASSWGQYNEQFF
NA	TRBV4-1	NA	13	TRBJ2-7	TGCGCCAGCAGCCCCTTCCCCGATTACGAGCAGTACTTC	CASSPFPDYEQYF
TRBD1	TRBV27	once	16	TRBJ1-1	TGTGCCAGCAGTTCTCCACGACAGGGGCCTTACACTGAAGCTTTCTTT	CASSSPRQGPYTEAFF
TRBD1	TRBV18	once	15	TRBJ1-1	TGTGCCAGCTCATCAGTGACAGGGGGAAAGGCTGAAGCTTTCTTT	CASSSVTGGKAEAFF
NA	TRBV12-3/TRBV12-4	NA	13	TRBJ1-5	TGTGCCAGCGGGGGAGGGGACAATCAGCCCCAGCATTTT	CASGGGDNQPQHF
NA	TRBV19	NA	14	TRBJ2-5	TGTGCCAGTGGACAAATTGGGGAGTGGGAGACCCAGTACTTC	CASGQIGEWETQYF
NA	TRBV10-1	NA	13	TRBJ1-1	TGCGCCAGCAGTGTCTACAGGGAAACTGAAGCTTTCTTT	CASSVYRETEAFF
TRBD2	TRBV10-2	NA	14	TRBJ2-1	TGCGCCAGCATAAGGGAGGGCTCCTACAATGAGCAGTTCTTC	CASIREGSYNEQFF
NA	TRBV7-2	NA	12	TRBJ2-1	TGTGCCAGCAGCTTAAAAGGGCGCACACAGTTCTTC	CASSLKGRTQFF
NA	TRBV7-2	NA	15	TRBJ2-5	TGTGCCAGCAGTTTCGACCCCCTCCTCAGGGAGACCCAGTACTTC	CASSFDPLLRETQYF
NA	TRBV2	NA	13	TRBJ2-2	TGTGCCAGCAGGATGACGGGCGCCGGGGAGCTGTTTTTT	CASRMTGAGELFF
NA	TRBV19	few	16	TRBJ1-2	TGTGCCAGTAGACATCCCCCAGAGGTCGGATTCTATGGCTACACCTTC	CASRHPPEVGFYGYTF
NA	TRBV7-2	NA	13	TRBJ1-2	TGTGCCAGCAGTTTTGGACGGGCCTATGGCTACACCTTC	CASSFGRAYGYTF
NA	TRBV18	NA	14	TRBJ2-7	TGTGCCAGCTCATCCGGGACGGCTACCTACGAGCAGTACTTC	CASSSGTATYEQYF
NA	TRBV18	few	15	TRBJ1-3	TGTGCCAGCTCACCAGGGGCTTCTGTTGGAAACACCATATATTTT	CASSPGASVGNTIYF
TRBD2	TRBV2	NA	19	TRBJ2-1	TGTGCCAGCAGTCAGAACGTGGGACTAGCGGGGAATAGGGTCAGTGAGCAGTTCTTC	CASSQNVGLAGNRVSEQFF
NA	TRBV6-1	once	16	TRBJ2-7	TGTGCCAGCAGTGGCCCCCGGACAGATCCCTCCTACGAGCAGTACTTC	CASSGPRTDPSYEQYF
TRBD2	TRBV28	NA	15	TRBJ2-5	TGTGCCAGCAGTTCCGGGACTAGCGGTACGGTGACCCAGTACTTC	CASSSGTSGTVTQYF
NA	TRBV7-3	NA	15	TRBJ1-2	TGTGCCAGCAGCCTACAGGCAGGGGAGAACTATGGCTACACCTTC	CASSLQAGENYGYTF
NA	TRBV9	once	13	TRBJ2-7	TGTGCCAGCAGCGTTGGGCTCACCCGGGAGCAGTACTTC	CASSVGLTREQYF
NA	TRBV7-9	NA	13	TRBJ1-1	TGTGCCAGCAGCGCCGACATGAACACTGAAGCTTTCTTT	CASSADMNTEAFF
NA	TRBV20-1	NA	11	TRBJ1-2	TGCAGTGCTAGGGTCGTCAGGGGCTACACCTTC	CSARVVRGYTF
NA	TRBV27	few	14	TRBJ1-2	TGTGCCAGCAGTTTTTCGGACTCGAGCTGGGGCTACACCTTC	CASSFSDSSWGYTF
NA	TRBV7-9	NA	16	TRBJ1-1	TGTGCCAGCAGCCCCCCGGGAAAAATGAGGGACACTGAAGCTTTCTTT	CASSPPGKMRDTEAFF
NA	TRBV10-2	NA	13	TRBJ1-2	TGCGCCAGCAGTGAGTCGGGGGCCGTTGGCTACACCTTC	CASSESGAVGYTF
NA	TRBV6-6	NA	14	TRBJ2-5	TGTGCCAGCAGCTTAGACAGCTACCAAGAGACCCAGTACTTC	CASSLDSYQETQYF
NA	TRBV13	few	14	TRBJ2-7	TGTGCCAGCAGCTCAATTTCCTCGAGCGACGAGCAGTACTTC	CASSSISSSDEQYF
NA	TRBV7-6	NA	16	TRBJ1-1	TGTGCCAGCAGCCGATTTCAAGGGTGGGGGAACACTGAAGCTTTCTTT	CASSRFQGWGNTEAFF
NA	TRBV6-5	once	15	TRBJ2-5	TGTGCCAGCAGTTACAGCGCTAGCGTGGTAGGGACCCAGTACTTC	CASSYSASVVGTQYF
NA	TRBV13	NA	11	TRBJ2-1	TGTGCCAGCAGCTTAAGAAATGAGCAGTTCTTC	CASSLRNEQFF
TRBD1	TRBV24-1	NA	15	TRBJ2-5	TGTGCCACCAGTGATTTGAGACAGGGCCAAGAGACCCAGTACTTC	CATSDLRQGQETQYF
NA	TRBV13	NA	14	TRBJ2-7	TGTGCCAGCAGCTTAGGGAATAGTGTCTACGAGCAGTACTTC	CASSLGNSVYEQYF
NA	TRBV11-2	NA	15	TRBJ1-6	TGTGCCAGCAGGGGTTCGGGTAGGGTAAAGTCACCCCTCCACTTT	CASRGSGRVKSPLHF
NA	TRBV11-2	NA	16	TRBJ2-1	TGTGCCAGCAGCTTAGATCTTTCTTCAACTTACAATGAGCAGTTCTTC	CASSLDLSSTYNEQFF
NA	TRBV2	NA	17	TRBJ2-5	TGTGCCAGCAGCGTAATCGACAGGAGACTCAACAAAGAGACCCAGTACTTC	CASSVIDRRLNKETQYF
NA	TRBV19	NA	15	TRBJ2-1	TGTGCCAGTAGTATGGGGGGACAAACCTACAATGAGCAGTTCTTC	CASSMGGQTYNEQFF